This note documents a single T cell receptor (beta chain) sequence. Per the original data handling: For nucleated cells, counts were estimated from reference gene primer amplification. Generated by immunoSEQ multiplex PCR, the TCRdb table keeps only in-frame clones and is missing some. That table supplies the V and J calls and clone size; D and trimming were determined from the DNA. The sample has fewer than 350,000 clones, approximately 90% seen once. Cohort placement rested on clinical history that participants reported themselves. Germline V lookup: CDR1 SGDLS, CDR2 YYNGEE. V lost 0 bases and J lost 1, with 8 bases in between. The CDR3 is 16 residues long. This specimen comes from a study of blood T cell repertoires in COVID-19.

The chain employs TRBV9 and TRBJ2-6; D remains unclear. Material: PBMCs or T cells enriched from blood (not recorded which). The TCR sequence derives from a woman in her sixties in a cohort exposed to, infected with or recovered from COVID-19 (not recorded which). The CDR3 nucleotides are TGTGCCAGCAGCGTAGCTCCCGTGTCTGGGGCCAACGTCCTGACTTTC. Residues: CASSVAPVSGANVLTF.